Reported below is one TCR beta chain. Its antigen is currently not known. No quality values exist for individual bases; no much larger clone is one base distant. A distance of 11 bases separates the germline ends of V and J, which lose 7 bases and 2 bases respectively. The CDR3 starts with the cysteine, ends with the phenylalanine, and has 13 residues. The DNA shown is the 39-base CDR3, in frame from base 1. From the germline V gene, CDR1 is MNHNS and CDR2 is SASEGT. Preparation of the library involved the immunoSEQ multiplex PCR assay. Drawn from immuneACCESS, this table holds only the in-frame rearrangements with V and J called that TCRdb kept. Clones are partly lost; checked studies trace under half to an unresolved V gene and leave the rest unexplained. In this sample the table shows approximately 53,000 clones, around 91% of which occur a single time. Over 4% of the sample is held by the ten biggest clonotypes.

The sample originates from a study of T cell changes during pregnancy in multiple sclerosis (dated by TCRdb to the late 2010s). With respect to the entire study: In women with multiple sclerosis, the researchers looked at how the T cell repertoire shifted as pregnancy progressed.

Sequenced here: peripheral blood, sampled after pregnancy. The receptor chain draws on TRBV6-1 and TRBJ1-2; no D gene is confidently identified. This receptor was identified in a female donor in good health, enrolled as a control in a pregnancy study. The DNA sequence reads TGTGCCAGCACGAGAGTCATAAACTATGGCTACACCTTC. It translates to CASTRVINYGYTF.